Listed below are T cell receptor beta chains from one sample, sequenced in a study of CD8 T cells in ankylosing spondylitis. TCRdb redid the calling of the 5' RACE reads with MiXCR, one entry per CDR3 protein. This sample has roughly 440,000 distinct CDR3 sequences, with 17% found just once. The sequencing sample was made of blood, either unsorted or a sorted T cell fraction (not recorded which). The receptors here all came from a male donor with ankylosing spondylitis. Each CDR3 is given with its conserved first and last residue.

j_call: TRBJ2-2; v_call: TRBV4-2; cdr3_aa: CASSHTLPGTSSGELFF
j_call: TRBJ1-3; v_call: TRBV12-3/TRBV12-4; cdr3_aa: CASTFFAASGNTIYF
j_call: TRBJ1-1; v_call: TRBV5-1; cdr3_aa: CASSIMGQMNTEAFF
j_call: TRBJ2-1; v_call: TRBV9; cdr3_aa: CASSVVGAGGSYNEQFF
j_call: TRBJ2-5; v_call: TRBV3-1; cdr3_aa: CASSQASGGTSF
j_call: TRBJ1-2; v_call: TRBV3-1; cdr3_aa: CASSQGETPGTF
j_call: TRBJ1-2; v_call: TRBV5-1; cdr3_aa: CASSSGSGYTF
j_call: TRBJ2-3; v_call: TRBV28; cdr3_aa: CASSDFGSTDTQYF
j_call: TRBJ1-1; v_call: TRBV28; cdr3_aa: CASSLDILNTEAFF
j_call: TRBJ1-4; v_call: TRBV12-3/TRBV12-4; cdr3_aa: CASRSPAGEKLFF
j_call: TRBJ2-5; v_call: TRBV12-3/TRBV12-4; cdr3_aa: CASSFVSGKETQYF
j_call: TRBJ2-2; v_call: TRBV15; cdr3_aa: CATSRVDREAGELFF
j_call: TRBJ2-2; v_call: TRBV6-5; cdr3_aa: CASSYSSGGTTGELFF
j_call: TRBJ1-5; v_call: TRBV5-6; cdr3_aa: CASSLLGTGLGGGPQHF
j_call: TRBJ2-7; v_call: TRBV20-1; cdr3_aa: CSARGGGQGVYEQYF
j_call: TRBJ2-1; v_call: TRBV4-2; cdr3_aa: CASSHLLAGVNEQFF
j_call: TRBJ2-3; v_call: TRBV28; cdr3_aa: CASSTSAGAGDTQYF
j_call: TRBJ2-1; v_call: TRBV4-3; cdr3_aa: CASSQRGGQVSGNEQFF
j_call: TRBJ2-1; v_call: TRBV20-1; cdr3_aa: CSVPARLTSSYNEQFF
j_call: TRBJ1-1; v_call: TRBV6-1; cdr3_aa: CASRGSVEVRAFF
j_call: TRBJ1-5; v_call: TRBV30; cdr3_aa: CAYSRQAGQPQHF
j_call: TRBJ2-4; v_call: TRBV7-2; cdr3_aa: CASSDTTIAKNIQYF
j_call: TRBJ2-5; v_call: TRBV5-1; cdr3_aa: CASSLGASGSLKETQYF
j_call: TRBJ2-7; v_call: TRBV13; cdr3_aa: CASSLAGTGVHEQYF
j_call: TRBJ2-2; v_call: TRBV4-1; cdr3_aa: CASSRLQGSDTGELFF
j_call: TRBJ1-5; v_call: TRBV20-1; cdr3_aa: CSARAQGNGNQPQHF
j_call: TRBJ2-5; v_call: TRBV20-1; cdr3_aa: CSARAWNSGQETQYF